Sequencing of this TCR beta chain was carried out in a study of regulatory T cells in long-lasting Graves disease. Findings and limits, study-wide: There were preferences for TRBV28, TRBJ1-2 and TRBJ2-5 in persistent disease. Fewer public clonotypes were shared by new patients (roughly 910) than by persistent patients (roughly 2,500).

The CDR3 has 16 residues. Trimming stripped 0 bases from V and 2 bases from J, with 13 bases between. Germline lookup yields CDR1 KGHSH and CDR2 LQKENI. Using its own MiXCR run on the reads, TCRdb lists one record per CDR3 protein. This table holds around 1,100 distinct CDR3 sequences, 70% to 80% found once. This clonotype was recorded a few times. Its antigen is currently unknown. PBMC-extracted RNA yielded the TCR library. Under American Thyroid Association guidelines, Graves' disease was diagnosed. Around 8.2 milliliters of peripheral blood were drawn into EDTA tubes. This clonotype originated in a woman aged 30 to 39 with Graves disease. This chain links TRBV18 with TRBJ1-1; D ambiguous. This sample comprised peripheral blood mononuclear cells (PBMCs), obtained with antithyroid drug treatment, in newly diagnosed or persistent Graves disease (not recorded which). CDR3 coding DNA: TGTGCCAGCTCACCACCCTCCGAGGGCTCTAACACTGAAGCTTTCTTT. Its protein is CASSPPSEGSNTEAFF.